This T cell receptor beta chain originates from a study of blood T cell repertoires in COVID-19. Looked up from germline, CDR1 is SQVTM and CDR2 is ANQGSEA. CDR3 length: 14 residues. Trimming stripped 1 base from V and 9 bases from J, with 17 bases between. Original handling: The authors estimated nucleated cell counts from reference gene primer amplification. The assay was immunoSEQ multiplex PCR, and TCRdb's table has in-frame clones only and misses some. That table gives V, J and clone size, and the DNA gave D and trimming. The table has roughly 230,000 clones, roughly four fifths seen once. This receptor was taken from a man aged 50 to 59 who had recovered from COVID-19. Sequenced: PBMCs or T cells enriched from blood (not recorded which). The rearrangement links TRBV29-1 to TRBJ2-3; tentative D call: TRBD2 (7 bases). The DNA of the CDR3 is TGCAGCGTTGAAGTCCCGGGGGGCATGGGGACGCAGTATTTT. Residues: CSVEVPGGMGTQYF.